This T cell receptor (beta chain) was recorded in a study of shared clonotypes between healthy human individuals. In the sorted-subset replicate PCRs, 200 ng DNA, some 30,000 T cell genomes, was used. TCRdb's table, derived via immunoSEQ multiplex PCR, lists solely in-frame clones and lacks some. The sample lists approximately 590,000 clones; about 95% were seen once. Positive CCR7 selection of CD45RO-negative cells yielded the naive CD8 cells, and terminally differentiated effector memory CD45RA+ cells were excluded. The CDR3 covers 15 residues. The J segment lost 3 bases and the V segment lost 8 bases, leaving 11 bases of the junction unmatched. Germline CDR1 SGHVS, CDR2 FNYEAQ.

The source of this sequence is a woman under 40 in good health. The V and J genes are TRBV7-6 and TRBJ1-1, with 8 bases that match TRBD1. Sequenced sample: naive CD8+ T cells sorted from blood. As DNA, the CDR3 is TGTGCCAGCGGCGAATTACAGGGGGGCGACACTGAAGCTTTCTTT. This gives the protein CASGELQGGDTEAFF.